A selection of T cell receptor beta chains follows, all from one sample in a study of monozygotic twins with inflammatory bowel disease. From its re-call of the 5' RACE reads, TCRdb lists each CDR3 protein once, without DNA. In total, the table holds around 450,000 distinct CDR3 sequences. The sequencing input was blood. The receptors come from a human donor with ulcerative colitis or Crohn's disease, or a healthy co-twin of an affected twin (not recorded which). CDR3s include the opening cysteine and the closing phenylalanine or tryptophan. Each record gives: V gene, J gene, CDR3 protein.

TRBV6-5,TRBJ1-2,CASTDGANYGYTF
TRBV12-3/TRBV12-4,TRBJ2-7,CASSPGQVLRDEQYF
TRBV14,TRBJ1-4,CASSQLKGPKLFF
TRBV14,TRBJ2-3,CASSLRQGPSTDTQYF
TRBV20-1,TRBJ1-1,CSAPTTGRTEAFF
TRBV12-3/TRBV12-4,TRBJ2-5,CASSRTGQGETQYF
TRBV21-1,TRBJ2-5,CASSKRGLDKTTGYQETQYF
TRBV20-1,TRBJ2-1,CSARDRNRIAEQFF
TRBV3-1,TRBJ1-2,CASSQAKHSRGYTF
TRBV27,TRBJ1-5,CASSTTGVNQPQHF
TRBV29-1,TRBJ2-4,CSVEEGSWVQYF
TRBV20-1,TRBJ2-2,CSAKEAGGEAGELFF
TRBV7-2,TRBJ2-3,CASSLGLTGATDTQYF
TRBV20-1,TRBJ2-7,CSARGRSSYEQYF
TRBV6-2/TRBV6-3,TRBJ1-5,CASSYVGYNQPQHF
TRBV3-1,TRBJ1-1,CASSQDGRGTEAFF
TRBV6-1,TRBJ2-2,CASSGQGVSTGELFF
TRBV12-3/TRBV12-4,TRBJ1-2,CASTQGTGLGGYTF
TRBV4-2,TRBJ2-3,CASSRSMGTDTQYF
TRBV30,TRBJ2-2,CAWSGTGGFGELFF
TRBV5-6,TRBJ2-1,CASSPRTSGRASQFF
TRBV2,TRBJ1-5,CASSEGQGSNQPQHF
TRBV12-5,TRBJ1-2,CASGLVNGYTF
TRBV7-9,TRBJ2-2,CASSLMRTLNTGELFF
TRBV4-3,TRBJ2-2,CASSRSWEVGTGELFF
TRBV3-1,TRBJ1-1,CASSLSWNTEAFF
TRBV28,TRBJ2-7,CASRPGTSRIEQYF
TRBV27,TRBJ2-7,CASSLKGAYYEQYF
TRBV9,TRBJ2-3,CASSGLAGVGNTQYF